The present T cell receptor beta chain was sequenced within a study of cytomegalovirus exposure and HLA in healthy donors. Findings and limits, study-wide: A later analysis associated some 16,000 TCR beta sequences with HLA alleles at a 0.05 false discovery rate. Indistinguishable V segments, including TRBV6-2 and TRBV6-3, were excluded. For most TCR beta V segments, an earlier analysis put the productive rate at about 90% or about 30% of the time. Some highly shared sequence variants likely arose as a pipeline artifact.

The V end was cut by 2 bases, the J end by 5 bases, with 9 bases between. Per the germline V gene, CDR1 is SGHTA and CDR2 is FQGNSA. The CDR3 covers 14 residues. This clone appeared a few times. Antigen specificity is unknown. PCR involved 60 Vbeta and 13 Jbeta primers. Sequenced by immunoSEQ multiplex PCR; TCRdb stores in-frame clones only, minus some. The sample contains 95,000 to 150,000 clones, over 60% of which appear only once. V gene TRBV7-2 combines with J gene TRBJ1-4; D perhaps matches TRBD1 (5 bases). The sequence came from a woman in her 40s in good health and CMV-seropositive. The sample was PBMCs. The CDR3 loop reads CASSLRGKNEKLFF. CDR3 in DNA: TGTGCCAGCAGCTTAAGGGGAAAAAATGAAAAACTGTTTTTT.